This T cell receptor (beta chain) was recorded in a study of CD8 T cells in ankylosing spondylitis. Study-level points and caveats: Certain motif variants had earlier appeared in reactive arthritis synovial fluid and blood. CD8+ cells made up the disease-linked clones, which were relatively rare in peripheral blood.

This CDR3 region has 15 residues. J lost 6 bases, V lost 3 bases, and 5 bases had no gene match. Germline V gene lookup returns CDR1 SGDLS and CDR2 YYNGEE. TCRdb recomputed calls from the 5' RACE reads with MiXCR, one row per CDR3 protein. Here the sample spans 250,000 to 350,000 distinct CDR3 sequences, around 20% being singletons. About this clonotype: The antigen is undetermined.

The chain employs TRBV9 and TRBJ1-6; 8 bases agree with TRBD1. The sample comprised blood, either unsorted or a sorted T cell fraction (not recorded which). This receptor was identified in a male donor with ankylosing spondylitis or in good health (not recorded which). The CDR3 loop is CASSAGQGGNSPLHF. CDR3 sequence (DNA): TGTGCCAGCAGCGCAGGACAGGGAGGTAATTCACCCCTCCACTTT.